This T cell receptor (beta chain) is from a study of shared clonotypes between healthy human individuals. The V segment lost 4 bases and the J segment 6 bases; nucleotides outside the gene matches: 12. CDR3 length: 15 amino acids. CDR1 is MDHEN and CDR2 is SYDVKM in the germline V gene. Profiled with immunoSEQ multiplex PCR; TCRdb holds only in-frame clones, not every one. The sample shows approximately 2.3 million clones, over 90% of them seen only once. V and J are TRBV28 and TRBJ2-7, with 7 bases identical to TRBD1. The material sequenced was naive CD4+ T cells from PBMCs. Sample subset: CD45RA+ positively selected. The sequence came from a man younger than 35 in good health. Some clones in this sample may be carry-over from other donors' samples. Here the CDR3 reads CASSSPLTGIGEQYF. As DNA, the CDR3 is TGTGCCAGCAGTTCCCCTCTGACAGGGATCGGCGAGCAGTACTTC.